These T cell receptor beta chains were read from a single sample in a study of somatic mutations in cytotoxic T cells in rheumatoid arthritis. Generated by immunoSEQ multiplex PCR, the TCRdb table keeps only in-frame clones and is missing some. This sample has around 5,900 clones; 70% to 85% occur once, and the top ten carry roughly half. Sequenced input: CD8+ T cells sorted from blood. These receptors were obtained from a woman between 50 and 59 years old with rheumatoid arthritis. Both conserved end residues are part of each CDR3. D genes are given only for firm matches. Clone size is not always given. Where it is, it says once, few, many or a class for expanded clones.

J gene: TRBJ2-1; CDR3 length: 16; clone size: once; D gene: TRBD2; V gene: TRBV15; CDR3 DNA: TGTGCCACCAGCGCCTCACTAGCGGGGGACCACGGGAAGCAGTTCTTC; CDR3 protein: CATSASLAGDHGKQFF
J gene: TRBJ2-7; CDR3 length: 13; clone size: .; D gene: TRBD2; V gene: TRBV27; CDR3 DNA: TGTGCCAGCAGTGGGGGGGGAGTCCCCGAGCAGTACTTC; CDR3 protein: CASSGGGVPEQYF
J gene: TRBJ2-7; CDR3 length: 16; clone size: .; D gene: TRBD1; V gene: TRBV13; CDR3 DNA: TGTGCCAGCAGCTCGAGACAGGGGGCGATACCCTACGAGCAGTACTTC; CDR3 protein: CASSSRQGAIPYEQYF
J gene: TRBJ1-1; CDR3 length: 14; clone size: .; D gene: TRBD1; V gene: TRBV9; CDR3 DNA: TGTGCCAGCAGCACCACAGGGGATTTTACTGAAGCTTTCTTT; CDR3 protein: CASSTTGDFTEAFF
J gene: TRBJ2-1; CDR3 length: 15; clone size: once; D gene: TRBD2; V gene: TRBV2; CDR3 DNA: TGTGCCAGCAGTGATATAGCGGGGGAGTACAATGAGCAGTTCTTC; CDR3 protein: CASSDIAGEYNEQFF
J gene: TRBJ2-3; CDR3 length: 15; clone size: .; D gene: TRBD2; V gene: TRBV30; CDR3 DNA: TGTGCCTGGAGTATAGCGGGAGATGGTACAGATACGCAGTATTTT; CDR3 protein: CAWSIAGDGTDTQYF
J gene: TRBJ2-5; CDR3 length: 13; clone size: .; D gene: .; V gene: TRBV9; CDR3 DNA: TGTGCCAGCAGCGATGGCACAGCTGAGATCCAGTACTTC; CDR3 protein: CASSDGTAEIQYF
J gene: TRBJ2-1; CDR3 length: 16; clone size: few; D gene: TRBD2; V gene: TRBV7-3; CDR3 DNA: TGTGCCAGCAGCTCCACCGGGACTAGTTCCTACAATGAGCAGTTCTTC; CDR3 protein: CASSSTGTSSYNEQFF
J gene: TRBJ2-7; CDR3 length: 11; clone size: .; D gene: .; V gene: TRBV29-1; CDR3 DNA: TGCAGCGTTGGAAGCCCCTACGAGCAGTACTTC; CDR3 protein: CSVGSPYEQYF
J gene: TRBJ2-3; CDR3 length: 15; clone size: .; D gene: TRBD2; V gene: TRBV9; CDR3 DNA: TGTGCCAGCAGCGTATTTAGCGGGGGGGCAGATACGCAGTATTTT; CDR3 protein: CASSVFSGGADTQYF
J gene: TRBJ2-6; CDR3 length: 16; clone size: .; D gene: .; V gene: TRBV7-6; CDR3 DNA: TGTGCCAGCAGCCACCATGGGGCCTCTGGGGCCAACGTCCTGACTTTC; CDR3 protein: CASSHHGASGANVLTF
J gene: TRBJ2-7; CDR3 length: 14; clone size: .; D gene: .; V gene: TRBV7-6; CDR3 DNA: TGTGCCAGCAGCCCCCCTACAGGTCCTCACGAGCAGTACTTC; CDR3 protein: CASSPPTGPHEQYF
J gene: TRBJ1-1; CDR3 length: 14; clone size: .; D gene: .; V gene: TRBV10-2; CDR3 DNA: TGCGCCAGCAGTGAGTCGCAGGGGTGGACTGAAGCTTTCTTT; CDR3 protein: CASSESQGWTEAFF
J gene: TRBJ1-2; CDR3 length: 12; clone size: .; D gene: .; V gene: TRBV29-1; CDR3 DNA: TGCAGCGTTGAATCACAGGGCTATGGCTACACCTTC; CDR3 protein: CSVESQGYGYTF
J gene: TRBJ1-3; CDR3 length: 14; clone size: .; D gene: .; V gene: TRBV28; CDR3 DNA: TGTGCCAGCGACGAAGGGGGAAAAGGAAACACCATATATTTT; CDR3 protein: CASDEGGKGNTIYF
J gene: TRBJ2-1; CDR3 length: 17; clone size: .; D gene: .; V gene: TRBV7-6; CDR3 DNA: TGTGCCAGCAGCTTAAGGCCGGCGGGTAGCTCCTACAATGAGCAGTTCTTC; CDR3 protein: CASSLRPAGSSYNEQFF
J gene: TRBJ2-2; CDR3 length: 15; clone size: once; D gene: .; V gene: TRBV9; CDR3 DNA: TGTGCCAGCAGCGCCAGGGGCCCGAACACCGGGGAGCTGTTTTTT; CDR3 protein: CASSARGPNTGELFF
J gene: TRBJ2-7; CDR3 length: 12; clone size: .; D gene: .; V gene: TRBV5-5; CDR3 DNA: TGTGCCAGCAGCTCCACAGGTGACGAGCAGTACTTC; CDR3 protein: CASSSTGDEQYF
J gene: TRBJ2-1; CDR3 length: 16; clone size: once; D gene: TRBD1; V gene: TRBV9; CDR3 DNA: TGTGCCAGCAGCGTAGGAGGGGACAGGATATACAATGAGCAGTTCTTC; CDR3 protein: CASSVGGDRIYNEQFF
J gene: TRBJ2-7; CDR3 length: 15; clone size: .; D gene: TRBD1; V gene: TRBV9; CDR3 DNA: TGTGCCAGCAGCGTCCACAGGGGGTTCTCCTACGAGCAGTACTTC; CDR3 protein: CASSVHRGFSYEQYF
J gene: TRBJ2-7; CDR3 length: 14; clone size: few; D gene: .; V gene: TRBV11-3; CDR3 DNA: TGTGCCAGCAGCTTAGTAGAATCGTGTGGCGAGCAGTACTTC; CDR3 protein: CASSLVESCGEQYF
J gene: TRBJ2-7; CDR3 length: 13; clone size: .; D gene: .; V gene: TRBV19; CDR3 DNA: TGTGCCAGTCTCGGGGGAGACTCCTACGAGCAGTACTTC; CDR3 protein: CASLGGDSYEQYF
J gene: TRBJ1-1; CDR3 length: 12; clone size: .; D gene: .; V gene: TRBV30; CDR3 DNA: TGTGCCTGGAGTGTCGGTCCCACTGAAGCTTTCTTT; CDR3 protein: CAWSVGPTEAFF
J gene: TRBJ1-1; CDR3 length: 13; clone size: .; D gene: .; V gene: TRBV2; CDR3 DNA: TGTGCCAGCAGCTACGGGGGTGGCACTGAAGCTTTCTTT; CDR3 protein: CASSYGGGTEAFF
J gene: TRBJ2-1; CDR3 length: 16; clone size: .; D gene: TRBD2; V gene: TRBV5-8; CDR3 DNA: TGTGCCAGCAGCTTGGGGACTAGCGGGGGGGCGACTGAGCAGTTCTTC; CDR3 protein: CASSLGTSGGATEQFF
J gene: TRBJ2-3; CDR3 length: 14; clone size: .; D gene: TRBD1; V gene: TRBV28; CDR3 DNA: TGTGCCAGCAGTTTACAGGGGGGCACAGATACGCAGTATTTT; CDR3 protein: CASSLQGGTDTQYF
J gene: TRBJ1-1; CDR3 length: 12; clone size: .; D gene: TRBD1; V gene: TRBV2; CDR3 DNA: TGTGCCAGTACCACAGGGGGCCTTGAAGCTTTCTTT; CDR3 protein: CASTTGGLEAFF
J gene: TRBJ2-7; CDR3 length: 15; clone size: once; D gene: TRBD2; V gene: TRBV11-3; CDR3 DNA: TGTGCCAGCAGCTATGAGCGGGGGGGCCCGACCGAGCAGTACTTC; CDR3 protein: CASSYERGGPTEQYF
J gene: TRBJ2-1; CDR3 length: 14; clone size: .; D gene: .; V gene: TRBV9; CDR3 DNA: TGTGCCAGCAGCGGTGACCTAGAGTACAATGAGCAGTTCTTC; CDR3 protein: CASSGDLEYNEQFF
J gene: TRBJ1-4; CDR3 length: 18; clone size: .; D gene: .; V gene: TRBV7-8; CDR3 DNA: TGTGCCAGCAGCTTAGTACCGTCATCCAGGTCGACTAATGAAAAACTGTTTTTT; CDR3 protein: CASSLVPSSRSTNEKLFF
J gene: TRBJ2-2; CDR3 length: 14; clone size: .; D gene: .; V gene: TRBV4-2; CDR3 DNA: TGTGCCAGCAGCCAAGTCGGAAGCGTCGGGGAGCTGTTTTTT; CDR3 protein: CASSQVGSVGELFF
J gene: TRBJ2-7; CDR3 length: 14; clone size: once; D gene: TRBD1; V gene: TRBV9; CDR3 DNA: TGTGCCAGCAGCCCCGGGGACAGGACCTACGAGCAGTACTTC; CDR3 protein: CASSPGDRTYEQYF
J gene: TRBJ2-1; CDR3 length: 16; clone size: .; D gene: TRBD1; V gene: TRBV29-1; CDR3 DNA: TGCAGCGTTGAAGATCCGGACAGGGGAAGCTACAATGAGCAGTTCTTC; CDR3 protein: CSVEDPDRGSYNEQFF
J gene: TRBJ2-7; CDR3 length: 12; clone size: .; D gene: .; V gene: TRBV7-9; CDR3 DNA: TGTGCCAGCAGCTTTTCTTCCTACGAGCAGTACTTC; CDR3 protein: CASSFSSYEQYF